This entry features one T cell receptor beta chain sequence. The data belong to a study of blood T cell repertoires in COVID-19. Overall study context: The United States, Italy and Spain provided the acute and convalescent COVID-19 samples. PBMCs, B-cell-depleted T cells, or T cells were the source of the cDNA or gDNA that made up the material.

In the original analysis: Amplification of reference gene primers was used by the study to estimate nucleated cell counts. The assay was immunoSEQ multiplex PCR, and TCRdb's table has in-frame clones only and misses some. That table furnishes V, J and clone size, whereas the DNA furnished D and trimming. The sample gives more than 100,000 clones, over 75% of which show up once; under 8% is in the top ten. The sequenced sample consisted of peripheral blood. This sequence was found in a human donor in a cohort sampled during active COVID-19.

The CDR3 spells CASRDTGPEAFF. CDR3 DNA: TGTGCCAGCAGAGACACCGGCCCTGAAGCTTTCTTT. This rearrangement joins TRBV6-6 to TRBJ1-1; D not certain. V gave up 6 bases and J gave up 6 bases, with 11 bases separating them. The CDR3 is 12 amino acids. Germline V gene lookup returns CDR1 MNHNY and CDR2 SVGAGI (reference sequence).